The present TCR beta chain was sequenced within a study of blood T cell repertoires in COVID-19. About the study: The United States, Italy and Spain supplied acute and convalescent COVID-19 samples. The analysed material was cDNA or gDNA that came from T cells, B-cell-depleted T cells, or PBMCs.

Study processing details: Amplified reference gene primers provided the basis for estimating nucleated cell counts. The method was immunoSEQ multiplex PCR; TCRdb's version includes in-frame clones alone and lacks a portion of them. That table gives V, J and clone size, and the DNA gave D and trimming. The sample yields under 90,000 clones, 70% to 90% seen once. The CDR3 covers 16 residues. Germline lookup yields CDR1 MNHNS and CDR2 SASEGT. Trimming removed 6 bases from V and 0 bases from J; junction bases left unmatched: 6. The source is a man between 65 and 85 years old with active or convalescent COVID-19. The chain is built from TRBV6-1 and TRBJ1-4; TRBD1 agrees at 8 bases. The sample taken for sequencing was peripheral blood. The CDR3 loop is CASREQGVATNEKLFF. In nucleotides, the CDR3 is TGTGCCAGCAGGGAACAGGGGGTTGCAACTAATGAAAAACTGTTTTTT.